Listed below are T cell receptor beta chains from one sample, sequenced in a study of T cell responses to AZD1222 COVID-19 vaccine. Repertoires were generated with immunoSEQ multiplex PCR, while TCRdb's copy carries only in-frame clones and drops some. Of about 120,000 clones in the sample, about 92% were seen once. Sequencing was performed on peripheral blood, taken 28 days after the second AZD1222 dose. The receptors here all came from an adult who received the AZD1222 COVID-19 vaccine. CDR3s include the opening cysteine and the closing phenylalanine or tryptophan. The order of the fields is clone size, J gene, V gene, CDR3 protein. A clone size is listed for some rows: how often the clone was seen (once, few, many), or a class if it is expanded.

clone size: .; J gene: TRBJ1-1; V gene: TRBV11-2; CDR3 protein: CASSFSETEAFF
clone size: .; J gene: TRBJ2-3; V gene: TRBV11-2; CDR3 protein: CASSLKYFPSDTQYF
clone size: .; J gene: TRBJ2-5; V gene: TRBV6-5; CDR3 protein: CAAKPGYQETQYF
clone size: .; J gene: TRBJ2-2; V gene: TRBV27; CDR3 protein: CASSSGLAVGELFF
clone size: few; J gene: TRBJ1-1; V gene: TRBV6-2/TRBV6-3; CDR3 protein: CASSYVGADTEAFF
clone size: once; J gene: TRBJ2-5; V gene: TRBV18; CDR3 protein: CASSPLAGASGTQYF
clone size: .; J gene: TRBJ2-2; V gene: TRBV5-8; CDR3 protein: CASSLYVGGNTGELFF
clone size: once; J gene: TRBJ1-1; V gene: TRBV7-2; CDR3 protein: CASSLARTGGDKWVF
clone size: .; J gene: TRBJ1-5; V gene: TRBV7-2; CDR3 protein: CASSSTQGGNQPQHF
clone size: .; J gene: TRBJ2-3; V gene: TRBV7-9; CDR3 protein: CASSRSGGLTDTQYF
clone size: .; J gene: TRBJ2-2; V gene: TRBV7-9; CDR3 protein: CASSSRQGGNTGELFF
clone size: .; J gene: TRBJ1-5; V gene: TRBV6-5; CDR3 protein: CASSQGQENQPQHF
clone size: .; J gene: TRBJ1-1; V gene: TRBV6-5; CDR3 protein: CASSYKEDTEAFF
clone size: .; J gene: TRBJ2-2; V gene: TRBV6-5; CDR3 protein: CASSLGAGPGELFF
clone size: .; J gene: TRBJ2-3; V gene: TRBV10-3; CDR3 protein: CAISGQGTQTDTQYF
clone size: .; J gene: TRBJ1-1; V gene: TRBV15; CDR3 protein: CATSPSRNTEAFF
clone size: .; J gene: TRBJ1-1; V gene: TRBV9; CDR3 protein: CASSPGTGDTEAFF
clone size: .; J gene: TRBJ1-1; V gene: TRBV11-3; CDR3 protein: CASSLRENTEAFF
clone size: once; J gene: TRBJ1-2; V gene: TRBV6-5; CDR3 protein: CASSFSSYGYTF
clone size: .; J gene: TRBJ1-6; V gene: TRBV2; CDR3 protein: CASSEAGNLSPLHF
clone size: once; J gene: TRBJ1-4; V gene: TRBV7-2; CDR3 protein: CASSLQTGPNEKLFF
clone size: .; J gene: TRBJ1-3; V gene: TRBV6-5; CDR3 protein: CASSKGPSSGNTIYF
clone size: .; J gene: TRBJ1-2; V gene: TRBV2; CDR3 protein: CARSGTGGGDGYTF
clone size: .; J gene: TRBJ2-3; V gene: TRBV29-1; CDR3 protein: CSVAIGSGQDTQYF
clone size: .; J gene: TRBJ2-5; V gene: TRBV20-1; CDR3 protein: CSGLGETQYF
clone size: once; J gene: TRBJ2-2; V gene: TRBV30; CDR3 protein: CAWRGARTGELFF
clone size: .; J gene: TRBJ2-2; V gene: TRBV27; CDR3 protein: CASSFDRYTGELFF
clone size: .; J gene: TRBJ1-1; V gene: TRBV30; CDR3 protein: CAWGRPTEAFF
clone size: .; J gene: TRBJ2-7; V gene: TRBV7-2; CDR3 protein: CASSLEGGLPYEQYF
clone size: .; J gene: TRBJ1-5; V gene: TRBV12-3/TRBV12-4; CDR3 protein: CASSSSWDQPQHF
clone size: .; J gene: TRBJ2-3; V gene: TRBV18; CDR3 protein: CASSPPRAGGQDTQYF
clone size: .; J gene: TRBJ2-6; V gene: TRBV5-1; CDR3 protein: CASSLTGPTSGANVLTF
clone size: .; J gene: TRBJ1-1; V gene: TRBV2; CDR3 protein: CASAPGVMNTEAFF
clone size: .; J gene: TRBJ2-5; V gene: TRBV15; CDR3 protein: CATSREGSGGETQYF
clone size: .; J gene: TRBJ2-7; V gene: TRBV29-1; CDR3 protein: CSVEGLAGSYEQYF